Below, 30 T cell receptor beta chains from the same sample are listed, as sequenced in a study of blood T cell repertoires in COVID-19. The assay was immunoSEQ multiplex PCR, and TCRdb's table has in-frame clones only and misses some. Counted here are 200,000 to 250,000 clones, 80% to 95% occurring once; the ten biggest clones make up over 1.5%. Source material: PBMCs or T cells enriched from blood (not recorded which). The origin of the receptors is a woman aged 18 to 35 who had recovered from COVID-19.

This rearrangement joins TRBV5-1 to TRBJ2-1; tentatively, D is TRBD1 (5 bases). CDR1 and CDR2 from the germline V gene are SGHRS and YFSETQ. The length of the CDR3 is 15 residues. Trimming stripped 0 bases from V and 4 bases from J, with 11 bases between. CDR3 amino acids: CASSLDLRQYNEQFF. DNA for the CDR3: TGCGCCAGCAGCTTGGACCTTAGACAGTACAATGAGCAGTTCTTC.

This chain links TRBV29-1 with TRBJ1-1; 7 bases are a match to TRBD1. The CDR3 totals 13 residues. Germline CDR1 and CDR2: SQVTM and ANQGSEA. V lost 8 bases, J lost 2 bases, and 8 bases stayed unmatched. As DNA, the CDR3 is TGCAGCTACAACGACAGGGCAAACACTGAAGCTTTCTTT. It yields the protein CSYNDRANTEAFF.

The rearrangement uses TRBV4-1 and TRBJ1-1, with TRBD1 identical over 7 bases. The CDR3 is made up of 14 amino acids. The germline V gene has CDR1 MGHRA and CDR2 YSYEKL. V lost 2 bases, J lost 8 bases, and 8 bases stayed unmatched. This CDR3 is CASSQSPRGLEAFF. CDR3 in DNA: TGCGCCAGCAGCCAATCACCCAGGGGGTTAGAAGCTTTCTTT.

The genes are TRBV27 and TRBJ1-5; D is ambiguous. V lost 8 bases and J 3 bases, leaving 5 bases between the germline ends. The germline gives CDR1 MNHEY, CDR2 SMNVEV (reference sequence). This CDR3 is 11 amino acids long. The CDR3 region is CASGLNQPQHF. The CDR3, as DNA: TGTGCCAGCGGCCTCAATCAGCCCCAGCATTTT.

A word on this clone: Distinct nucleotide sequences in the sample also encode this CDR3. The rearrangement joins TRBV27 to TRBJ1-1, with a tentative D call TRBD1 (5 bases). Trimming shortened V by 3 bases and J by 3 bases, and 8 bases separated the two germline ends. Germline-derived CDR1 and CDR2 are MNHEY and SMNVEV (reference sequence). The CDR3 loop spans 13 amino acids. Written as DNA, the CDR3 is TGTGCCAGCAGTTTTAGCAGGGACACTGAAGCTTTCTTT. Translated, it gives CASSFSRDTEAFF.

On this clone: This specimen includes other DNA sequences encoding the same CDR3. The chain links TRBV4-1 to TRBJ2-7; the match to TRBD2 covers 10 bases. This CDR3 is 16 amino acids long. Germline V gene sequence: CDR1 MGHRA, CDR2 YSYEKL. J lost 3 bases, V lost 0 bases, and 5 bases had no gene match. The CDR3 spells CASSQDPSGRSYEQYF. The DNA for the CDR3 is TGCGCCAGCAGCCAAGATCCTAGCGGGAGAAGCTACGAGCAGTACTTC.

This chain links TRBV1 with TRBJ2-7; TRBD2 was called by the table and not checked on the DNA. TRBV1 is an annotated pseudogene. The CDR3 is 15 amino acids. CDR3 sequence: CTSSRPRSGAYEQYF. CDR3 nucleotides: TGCACCAGCAGCCGCCCAAGGAGCGGAGCCTACGAGCAGTACTTC.

The gene calls are TRBV5-1 and TRBJ2-4; 13 bases are a match to TRBD2. The CDR3 loop spans 14 amino acids. From germline, CDR1 is SGHRS and CDR2 YFSETQ. The junction had 5 bases not matched to a gene; V was cut back by 2 bases and J by 12 bases. The CDR3 spells CASSFGTSGEPQYF. Written as DNA, the CDR3 is TGCGCCAGCAGCTTTGGGACTAGCGGGGAGCCTCAGTACTTC.

This rearrangement joins TRBV28 to TRBJ2-7; 10 bases map to TRBD2. The germline V gene has CDR1 MDHEN and CDR2 SYDVKM. The CDR3 totals 14 residues. V lost 4 bases and J lost 4; bases outside the gene matches: 4. The CDR3 reads CASSSSGSVYEQYF. CDR3 coding DNA: TGTGCCAGCAGTTCTAGCGGGAGTGTGTACGAGCAGTACTTC.

This clone appeared a single time. J is TRBJ2-5 and V is TRBV9; D gene uncertain. V was pared by 3 bases and J by 7 bases, with 10 bases between. The CDR3 runs to 12 residues. Germline values: CDR1 SGDLS, CDR2 YYNGEE. Written as DNA, the CDR3 is TGTGCCAGCAGCGACCCAAGAGGGACCCAGTACTTC. The encoded protein is CASSDPRGTQYF.

The chain joins TRBV5-1 to TRBJ2-3; a possible D gene is TRBD1 (5 bases). The CDR3 spans 17 residues. Deletions cut 0 bases from V and 6 bases from J, with 20 bases between. Germline-derived CDR1 and CDR2 are SGHRS and YFSETQ. The CDR3 nucleotides read TGCGCCAGCAGCTTGGCGCTTACAGGTGGCGGCTTGGATACGCAGTATTTT. Amino acids: CASSLALTGGGLDTQYF.

The chain couples TRBV7-9 to TRBJ1-3; D unclear. Looked up from germline, CDR1 is SEHNR and CDR2 is FQNEAQ (reference sequence). V lost 0 bases and J lost 7, with 10 bases in between. The CDR3 totals 14 residues. The CDR3 DNA is TGTGCCAGCAGCTTAGCTTTCTCGGGGAACACCATATATTTT. Translation gives CASSLAFSGNTIYF.

The table lists this clone with a count of one. This sequence joins TRBV15 and TRBJ1-1; D is uncertain. Per the germline V gene, CDR1 is LNHNV and CDR2 is YYDKDF (reference sequence). This CDR3 comprises 15 residues. The V and J ends lost 0 bases and 6 bases respectively, with 14 bases between them. The CDR3 protein is CATSRDRSGGAEAFF. The CDR3 DNA sequence: TGTGCCACCAGCAGAGATCGTTCGGGTGGCGCTGAAGCTTTCTTT.

The rearrangement joins TRBV7-9 to TRBJ1-3; D is unclear. The CDR3 loop spans 15 amino acids. The V end lost 5 bases, the J end lost 0 bases, and 11 bases lay between the germline ends. Germline-derived CDR1 and CDR2 are SEHNR and FQNEAQ (reference sequence). CDR3 in DNA: TGTGCCAGCAGCCCCCCGGGGAACTCTGGAAACACCATATATTTT. This encodes CASSPPGNSGNTIYF.

The gene calls are TRBV15 and TRBJ2-2; 10 nucleotides agree with TRBD2. CDR1 is LNHNV, CDR2 YYDKDF, per germline (reference sequence). The CDR3 covers 16 residues. V gave up 4 bases and J gave up 7 bases; unmatched junction bases: 9. The CDR3 sequence: CATSTRAGGFGGELFF. The DNA for the CDR3 is TGTGCCACCAGCACTAGAGCGGGGGGGTTCGGCGGGGAGCTGTTTTTT.

This sequence joins TRBV5-1 and TRBJ2-3; 10 positions agree with TRBD2. Germline values: CDR1 SGHRS, CDR2 YFSETQ. The CDR3 loop spans 15 amino acids. The junction had 6 bases not matched to a gene; V was cut back by 5 bases and J by 3 bases. The CDR3 sequence: CASRPPGLATDTQYF. CDR3 coding DNA: TGCGCCAGCAGGCCACCGGGACTAGCGACAGATACGCAGTATTTT. Using reference TRBV5-1 and TRBJ2-3 for the parts outside the CDR3, the full variable domain is KAGVTQTPRYLIKTRGQQVTLSCSPISGHRSVSWYQQTPGQGLQFLFEYFSETQRNKGNFPGRFSGRQFSNSRSEMNVSTLELGDSALYLCASRPPGLATDTQYFGPGTRLTVL.

The CDR3 loop is CASSQDAPRTVVQQYF. The CDR3 region has the DNA TGCGCCAGCAGCCAAGATGCCCCTAGGACAGTCGTTCAGCAGTACTTC. The rearrangement joins TRBV4-1 to TRBJ2-7; a weak D match, TRBD1 (6 bases). The CDR3 length is 16 residues. Trimming took 0 bases from V and 8 from J, leaving 20 bases between them. CDR1 and CDR2 from the germline V gene are MGHRA and YSYEKL.

The chain uses TRBV2 and TRBJ2-2, with D maybe TRBD2 (6 bases). Germline V lookup: CDR1 SNHLY, CDR2 FYNNEI. Deletions cut 5 bases from V and 2 bases from J, with 12 bases between. The CDR3 is 15 residues long. In DNA form, the CDR3 reads TGTGCCAGCAGTTCGGGACTCAGCAACACCGGGGAGCTGTTTTTT. Protein product: CASSSGLSNTGELFF. Full variable domain (remainder filled in from reference TRBV2 and TRBJ2-2): EPEVTQTPSHQVTQMGQEVILRCVPISNHLYFYWYRQILGQKVEFLVSFYNNEISEKSEIFDDQFSVERPDGSNFTLKIRSTKLEDSAMYFCASSSGLSNTGELFFGEGSRLTVL.

The rearrangement links TRBV5-8 to TRBJ2-5; 9 positions match TRBD1. CDR1 is SGHTS, CDR2 YDEGEE, per germline. The V gene end was trimmed by 4 bases and the J gene end by 5 bases; junction bases not matched to a gene: 6. The CDR3 totals 14 residues. The CDR3 sequence: CASSTGQGQETQYF. CDR3 DNA: TGTGCCAGCAGCACAGGACAGGGGCAGGAGACCCAGTACTTC.

This chain joins TRBV7-3 and TRBJ2-6; TRBD1 matches 7 bases. The CDR3 length is 15 residues. Germline V gene data show CDR1 as SGHTA and CDR2 as FQGTGA. V was clipped by 4 bases and J by 4 bases; unmatched bases: 4. The CDR3 DNA reads TGTGCCAGCAGCTCCGGGACAGCGGGGGCCAACGTCCTGACTTTC. Translating it yields CASSSGTAGANVLTF.

This clone was observed once. The chain uses TRBV7-8 and TRBJ1-2, with 7 bases fitting TRBD1. Trimming removed 2 bases from V and 13 bases from J; junction bases left unmatched: 10. Per the germline V gene, CDR1 is SGHVS and CDR2 is FQNEAQ. The CDR3 length is 13 residues. Here the CDR3 DNA reads TGTGCCAGCAGCTTATACCCCCGGGACAGTGGCACCTTC. Translating gives CASSLYPRDSGTF.

This clone was detected only once. This rearrangement joins TRBV3-1 (or the pseudogene TRBV3-2) to TRBJ1-4; TRBD1 aligns across 7 bases. CDR1 and CDR2 from the germline V gene are LGHDT and YNNKEL (reference sequence). The CDR3 runs 16 residues. J lost 10 bases, V lost 0 bases, and 11 bases had no gene match. CDR3 region: CASSQDAGQKIVKLFF. CDR3 in DNA: TGTGCCAGCAGCCAAGACGCGGGACAGAAAATTGTAAAACTGTTTTTT.

The chain couples TRBV9 to TRBJ2-2; 7 positions agree with TRBD1. After removal of 4 bases from V and 8 bases from J, the junction contained 14 bases not matched to a gene. CDR1 is SGDLS and CDR2 is YYNGEE in the germline V gene. The CDR3 totals 16 residues. CDR3 sequence reads: CASSLEEDRTDGELFF. The CDR3 DNA follows: TGTGCCAGCAGCCTGGAAGAGGACAGGACTGATGGGGAGCTGTTTTTT.

This sequence joins TRBV5-4 and TRBJ1-1, with a possible D match to TRBD1 (5 bases). Trimming left V 1 base short and J 4 bases short, with 14 bases between. The germline CDR1 and CDR2 sequences are SGHNT and YYREEE (reference sequence). The length of the CDR3 is 15 residues. This chain's CDR3 is CASSLRQGSITEAFF. CDR3 DNA sequence: TGTGCCAGCAGCTTGCGGCAGGGAAGTATCACTGAAGCTTTCTTT.

The CDR3 loop reads CATSRDSLAAFHEQYF. CDR3 coding DNA: TGTGCCACCAGCAGAGATTCCCTAGCTGCTTTCCACGAGCAGTACTTC. The chain is built from TRBV15 and TRBJ2-7; TRBD2 is a possible D gene (5 bases). The CDR3 spans 16 residues. The germline CDR1 and CDR2 sequences are LNHNV and YYDKDF (reference sequence). Trimming took off 0 bases at V and 5 bases at J, with 17 bases between the two ends.

The rearrangement links TRBV9 to TRBJ2-2; D possibly corresponds to TRBD1 (6 bases). Trimming shortened V by 1 base and J by 0 bases, and 13 bases separated the two germline ends. The CDR3 sequence is 17 residues long. Germline V gives CDR1 SGDLS, CDR2 YYNGEE. In DNA, the CDR3 is TGTGCCAGCAGCGTACTCGCCAGGGGTCCGAACACCGGGGAGCTGTTTTTT. This translates into CASSVLARGPNTGELFF.

This chain uses TRBV3-1 (or the pseudogene TRBV3-2) with TRBJ2-4; 7 nucleotides match TRBD1. Losses at the gene ends were 0 bases for V and 14 bases for J; bases not matched to a gene: 7. The CDR3 has 13 residues. Germline V CDR1 and CDR2: LGHDT, YNNKEL (reference sequence). For the CDR3, the DNA is TGTGCCAGCAGCCAAGATGGGGACAGTCCCAAGTACTTC. Residues: CASSQDGDSPKYF.

The chain is built from TRBV9 and TRBJ1-2; 8 bases map to TRBD1. Germline CDR1 reads SGDLS; CDR2 reads YYNGEE. The length of the CDR3 is 16 residues. V dropped 1 base and J dropped 4; count of bases not matched to a gene: 9. CDR3 DNA sequence: TGTGCCAGCAGCGTACCTCGGCAGGGGGCCGGCTATGGCTACACCTTC. The encoded protein is CASSVPRQGAGYGYTF.

This CDR3 is CASSQAQRNTIYF. The CDR3 DNA reads as TGTGCCAGCAGCCAAGCACAACGAAACACCATATATTTT. The chain links TRBV14 to TRBJ1-3; no clear D gene. Germline V gives CDR1 SGHDN, CDR2 FVKESK. The V gene lost 1 base and the J gene lost 5 bases, with 6 bases spanning the gap. The CDR3 totals 13 residues. The complete variable domain, with remaining parts taken from reference TRBV14 and TRBJ1-3, reads EAGVTQFPSHSVIEKGQTVTLRCDPISGHDNLYWYRRVMGKEIKFLLHFVKESKQDESGMPNNRFLAERTGGTYSTLKVQPAELEDSGVYFCASSQAQRNTIYFGEGSWLTVV.

This clone was recorded only once. The chain is built from TRBV23-1 and TRBJ1-5; TRBD1 might be the D (5 bases). TRBV23-1 is filed as an ORF, its function uncertain. This CDR3 is 15 amino acids long. V was cut by 7 bases and J by 7 bases, with 20 bases left in between. The CDR3 DNA follows: TGCGCCAGCACCTGGGGATGGGGGGACGGGCAGCCCCAGCATTTT. This sequence encodes CASTWGWGDGQPQHF.